Below are 13 T cell receptor beta chains sequenced from a single sample in a study of cytomegalovirus exposure and HLA in healthy donors. The protocol was immunoSEQ multiplex PCR, while the TCRdb copy is restricted to in-frame clones and leaves out a portion. The sample records 73,000 or so clones, 85% to 95% being singletons. Sequenced: PBMCs. The origin of the receptors is a young woman in good health and CMV-seropositive.

The genes are TRBV30 and TRBJ2-7, with D tentatively TRBD2 (5 bases). The CDR3 runs to 16 residues. Trimming removed 6 bases from V and 3 bases from J, with 24 bases in between. CDR1 and CDR2 from the germline V gene are GTSNPN and SVGIG (reference sequence). CDR3 sequence: CACQDRFSGNLYEQYF. The CDR3 DNA follows: TGTGCCTGTCAAGACCGATTTTCGGGAAATCTCTACGAGCAGTACTTC.

The rearrangement uses TRBV28 and TRBJ1-5; possibly TRBD1 for D (6 bases). V shed 7 bases and J shed 7 bases, with 23 bases lying between them. Germline CDR1 is MDHEN and CDR2 is SYDVKM. This CDR3 spans 16 amino acids. In nucleotides, the CDR3 is TGTGCCAGCACCCCTAGGGGGAGCCCTCGTCCCCAGCCCCAGCATTTT. Translating it yields CASTPRGSPRPQPQHF.

CDR3 coding DNA: TGTGCCAGCAGACCCGGGACAGGGGTAAGCGAGCAGTACTTC. It encodes CASRPGTGVSEQYF. This chain joins TRBV7-6 and TRBJ2-7; 10 bases agree with TRBD1. Unmatched junction bases numbered 8, after V lost 6 bases and J lost 6 bases. Germline V CDR1 and CDR2: SGHVS, FNYEAQ. The CDR3 contains 14 residues.

V usage is TRBV29-1 and J usage is TRBJ2-3, with TRBD2 matching over 8 bases. This CDR3 comprises 16 residues. Germline V gene data show CDR1 as SQVTM and CDR2 as ANQGSEA. V lost 5 bases to trimming and J lost 2 bases; unmatched junction nucleotides: 12. CDR3 protein: CSVFPPAGGVTDTQYF. In nucleotides, the CDR3 is TGCAGCGTTTTTCCTCCAGCCGGGGGGGTCACAGATACGCAGTATTTT.

The rearrangement links TRBV7-9 to TRBJ1-1; D unresolved. Between the trimmed V and J ends, which lost 1 base and 0 bases, there was a span of 6 bases. The CDR3 spans 14 residues. Germline V CDR1 and CDR2: SEHNR, FQNEAQ (reference sequence). The CDR3 region is CASSLGSVNTEAFF. CDR3 DNA: TGTGCCAGCAGCTTAGGGTCGGTGAACACTGAAGCTTTCTTT.

The chain joins TRBV6-6 to TRBJ1-1; TRBD1 aligns across 7 bases. After removal of 8 bases from V and 8 bases from J, the junction contained 11 bases not matched to a gene. Germline-derived CDR1 and CDR2 are MNHNY and SVGAGI (reference sequence). The CDR3 runs 13 residues. In nucleotides, the CDR3 is TGTGCCAGCCAGAGGGACAGTGGCCCCGAAGCTTTCTTT. This gives the protein CASQRDSGPEAFF.

This chain links TRBV5-1 with TRBJ1-5; 9 bases are a match to TRBD1. V dropped 4 bases and J dropped 6; count of bases not matched to a gene: 5. CDR1 and CDR2 from the germline V gene are SGHRS and YFSETQ. This CDR3 spans 14 amino acids. DNA for the CDR3: TGCGCCAGCAGCCTAGGGACAGGGTCTCAGCCCCAGCATTTT. Protein product: CASSLGTGSQPQHF.

The rearrangement joins TRBV5-4 to TRBJ1-1; 8 bases agree with TRBD1. The J segment lost 2 bases and the V segment lost 4 bases, leaving 7 bases of the junction unmatched. There are 15 residues in the CDR3. Germline V gives CDR1 SGHNT, CDR2 YYREEE (reference sequence). The CDR3 sequence is CASSPPTGVNTEAFF. The CDR3 DNA reads TGTGCCAGCAGCCCCCCGACAGGGGTAAACACTGAAGCTTTCTTT.

The rearrangement joins TRBV2 to TRBJ2-3, with TRBD2 identical over 7 bases. V dropped 3 bases and J dropped 2; count of bases not matched to a gene: 5. This CDR3 region has 15 residues. CDR1 and CDR2 (germline): SNHLY, FYNNEI. CDR3 region: CASSEWSGNTDTQYF. The CDR3 nucleotides are TGTGCCAGCAGTGAGTGGAGCGGGAACACAGATACGCAGTATTTT.

V is TRBV28 and J is TRBJ2-7; TRBD1 aligns across 8 bases. Germline CDR1 is MDHEN and CDR2 is SYDVKM. The CDR3 loop spans 15 amino acids. With 3 bases clipped from V and 0 bases from J, the junction kept 4 bases outside the gene matches. DNA of the CDR3: TGTGCCAGCAGTTTGCGGACAGGGCCCTCCTACGAGCAGTACTTC. It yields the protein CASSLRTGPSYEQYF.

This chain uses TRBV28 with TRBJ1-2; 10 bases agree with TRBD1. The CDR3 is made up of 15 amino acids. Per the germline V gene, CDR1 is MDHEN and CDR2 is SYDVKM. After removal of 2 bases from V and 7 bases from J, the junction contained 7 bases not matched to a gene. CDR3 loop: CASSLAGTGASGYTF. CDR3 nucleotides: TGTGCCAGCAGTTTAGCCGGGACAGGGGCGAGTGGCTACACCTTC.

CDR3 DNA: TGTGCCAGCAGCACAAGGGTAGCGGGAGTTGGGGATACGCAGTATTTT. Translated, it gives CASSTRVAGVGDTQYF. The rearrangement joins TRBV9 to TRBJ2-3; the match to TRBD2 covers 9 bases. The CDR3 extends over 16 amino acids. V lost 4 bases, J lost 6 bases, and 12 bases stayed unmatched. Germline V gene data show CDR1 as SGDLS and CDR2 as YYNGEE. Drawing the rest from reference TRBV9 and TRBJ2-3, the complete variable domain is DSGVTQTPKHLITATGQRVTLRCSPRSGDLSVYWYQQSLDQGLQFLIQYYNGEERAKGNILERFSAQQFPDLHSELNLSSLELGDSALYFCASSTRVAGVGDTQYFGPGTRLTVL.

The rearrangement links TRBV6-6 to TRBJ2-2; a possible D gene is TRBD1 (5 bases). Trimming took 6 bases from V and 5 from J, leaving 19 bases between them. Looked up from germline, CDR1 is MNHNY and CDR2 is SVGAGI (reference sequence). The CDR3 length is 16 residues. CDR3 DNA: TGTGCCAGCAGCTTTGCGACAGCGTCCATGACCGGGGAGCTGTTTTTT. Translating it yields CASSFATASMTGELFF.